This entry lists 19 T cell receptor beta chains sequenced from one sample in a study of cytomegalovirus exposure and HLA in healthy donors. The PCR was carried out with 60 Vbeta primers and 13 Jbeta primers. The table came from immunoSEQ multiplex PCR; TCRdb's copy has only in-frame clones and leaves some out. There are about 150,000 clones in the sample; around 82% occur only once, and under 8% lies in the top ten. The sequenced sample was PBMCs. These receptors all come from a woman aged 45-65 years in good health and CMV-seropositive.

The chain employs TRBV11-3 and TRBJ2-3; unclear D gene. V lost 1 base to trimming and J lost 4 bases, with 6 bases between them. This CDR3 is built from 13 residues. Germline V CDR1 and CDR2: SGHNT, YENEEA. The CDR3 DNA follows: TGTGCCAGCAGCTTAGGCCAGGCAGATACGCAGTATTTT. Protein product: CASSLGQADTQYF.

This chain joins TRBV6-5 and TRBJ1-4, with 8 bases aligning to TRBD1. There are 12 residues in the CDR3. J lost 10 bases, V lost 10 bases, and 8 bases had no gene match. The germline V gene has CDR1 MNHEY and CDR2 SVGAGI. The CDR3 nucleotides are TGTGCCACCCAGGACAGGGAGGCAAAACTGTTTTTT. Encoded protein: CATQDREAKLFF.

This clone was seen a single time. The rearrangement joins TRBV11-2 to TRBJ2-7; TRBD1 aligns across 7 bases. The CDR3 consists of 14 residues. V lost 2 bases, J lost 4 bases, and 5 bases stayed unmatched. Germline CDR1 reads SGHAT; CDR2 reads FQNNGV. CDR3 in amino acids: CASSLIVRGYEQYF. Here the CDR3 DNA reads TGTGCCAGCAGCTTAATCGTCAGGGGGTACGAGCAGTACTTC.

The rearrangement links TRBV6-1 to TRBJ2-7; D not resolved. CDR1 and CDR2 (germline): MNHNS, SASEGT. The CDR3 totals 12 residues. The V and J ends lost 6 bases and 4 bases respectively, with 10 bases between them. Here the CDR3 DNA reads TGTGCCAGCAGCCCGCCCAGATACGAGCAGTACTTC. Encoded protein: CASSPPRYEQYF.

This chain joins TRBV6-5 and TRBJ1-1, with unresolved D. The V and J ends lost 6 bases and 7 bases respectively, with 9 bases between them. The CDR3 covers 11 residues. Germline V gives CDR1 MNHEY, CDR2 SVGAGI. The CDR3 is CASSSSFEAFF. In DNA, the CDR3 is TGTGCCAGCAGCTCCAGTTTTGAAGCTTTCTTT.

The J gene is TRBJ2-7, the V gene TRBV4-1, with TRBD1 matching 8 bases. Germline V CDR1 and CDR2: MGHRA, YSYEKL. The CDR3 is 14 amino acids. Unmatched junction bases numbered 5, after V lost 5 bases and J lost 2 bases. Here the CDR3 reads CASSFQGAPYEQYF. The CDR3 coding sequence is TGCGCCAGCAGCTTCCAGGGGGCTCCCTACGAGCAGTACTTC.

The CDR3 nucleotides are TGCGCCAGCAGTGAGTCTAGCCTAGCTTGGGATACGCAGTATTTT. Its protein product is CASSESSLAWDTQYF. V gene TRBV10-2 combines with J gene TRBJ2-3, with D perhaps TRBD2 (5 bases). Looked up from germline, CDR1 is WSHSY and CDR2 is SAAADI. Trimming shortened V by 0 bases and J by 6 bases, and 13 bases separated the two germline ends. CDR3 length: 15 amino acids.

The rearrangement uses TRBV2 and TRBJ2-1; tentatively, D is TRBD2 (5 bases). V was pared by 2 bases and J by 1 base, with 12 bases between. The V gene's germline CDR1 is SNHLY and CDR2 FYNNEI. The CDR3 runs 16 residues. The CDR3 is CASSERGQWSYNEQFF. As DNA, the CDR3 is TGTGCCAGCAGTGAAAGAGGGCAGTGGTCCTACAATGAGCAGTTCTTC. Using reference TRBV2 and TRBJ2-1 for the parts outside the CDR3, the full variable domain is EPEVTQTPSHQVTQMGQEVILRCVPISNHLYFYWYRQILGQKVEFLVSFYNNEISEKSEIFDDQFSVERPDGSNFTLKIRSTKLEDSAMYFCASSERGQWSYNEQFFGPGTRLTVL.

The chain is built from TRBV7-2 and TRBJ1-2; D unresolved. Per the germline V gene, CDR1 is SGHTA and CDR2 is FQGNSA. CDR3 length: 14 residues. V was clipped by 7 bases and J by 6 bases, with 18 bases between them. The chain's CDR3 is CASIELGTVNGYTF. In nucleotides, the CDR3 is TGTGCCAGCATCGAGCTCGGTACGGTTAATGGCTACACCTTC.

This chain uses TRBV19 with TRBJ1-4; TRBD1 matches 9 bases. In germline, CDR1 is LNHDA, CDR2 SQIVND (reference sequence). The trim removed 3 bases at V and 7 bases at J, leaving 6 bases unmatched. The CDR3 length is 15 residues. CDR3: CASSITGGWGEKLFF. CDR3 coding DNA: TGTGCCAGTAGTATTACAGGGGGCTGGGGTGAAAAACTGTTTTTT.

The rearrangement joins TRBV20-1 to TRBJ2-2; D is undetermined. CDR1 and CDR2 (germline): DFQATT, SNEGSKA (reference sequence). This CDR3 comprises 11 residues. Trimming removed 4 bases at V and 6 bases at J, with 6 bases between. The CDR3 spells CSAKRAGELFF. The CDR3, as DNA: TGCAGTGCTAAGAGAGCCGGGGAGCTGTTTTTT.

V is TRBV6-1 and J is TRBJ1-1; tentatively, D is TRBD1 (6 bases). V gave up 0 bases and J gave up 5 bases, with 7 bases separating them. CDR1 and CDR2 from the germline V gene are MNHNS and SASEGT. CDR3 length equals 13 residues. In nucleotides, the CDR3 is TGTGCCAGCAGTGAAGCCAGGGGTACTGAAGCTTTCTTT. Its protein is CASSEARGTEAFF.

J is TRBJ2-2 and V is TRBV7-8; 8 nucleotides agree with TRBD2. The germline V gene encodes CDR1 SGHVS and CDR2 FQNEAQ. Unmatched junction bases numbered 5, after V lost 3 bases and J lost 2 bases. This CDR3 is 16 amino acids long. CDR3 protein: CASSFRAGGNTGELFF. CDR3 coding DNA: TGTGCCAGCAGCTTTCGGGCGGGGGGAAACACCGGGGAGCTGTTTTTT.

The chain joins TRBV6-5 to TRBJ1-1; D unresolved. V gave up 0 bases and J gave up 1 base, with 6 bases separating them. This CDR3 region has 14 residues. Germline V CDR1 and CDR2: MNHEY, SVGAGI. Here the CDR3 reads CASSYSFKNTEAFF. As DNA, the CDR3 is TGTGCCAGCAGTTACTCTTTCAAGAACACTGAAGCTTTCTTT.

This chain links TRBV2 with TRBJ2-3, with D hard to call. Germline V gene sequence: CDR1 SNHLY, CDR2 FYNNEI. V dropped 1 base and J dropped 4 bases, with 9 bases sitting between them. This CDR3 has 14 amino acids. The CDR3 DNA is TGTGCCAGCAGTGAAGTGACATCCGCAGATACGCAGTATTTT. Residues: CASSEVTSADTQYF.

This clone has more than one count but fewer than ten. V usage is TRBV6-1 and J usage is TRBJ1-2, with a tentative D call TRBD1 (5 bases). From germline, CDR1 is MNHNS and CDR2 SASEGT. CDR3 size: 12 residues. V was cut by 3 bases and J by 7 bases, with 9 bases left in between. CDR3 bases: TGTGCCAGCAGTGAGGGGGAGGGTGGCTACACCTTC. Residues: CASSEGEGGYTF.

V is TRBV4-1 and J is TRBJ2-7; D not certain. Looked up from germline, CDR1 is MGHRA and CDR2 is YSYEKL. The CDR3 runs to 16 residues. V shed 0 bases and J shed 0 bases, with 12 bases lying between them. DNA of the CDR3: TGCGCCAGCAGCCAAGAAGGTCCACAGAGCTCCTACGAGCAGTACTTC. Translating gives CASSQEGPQSSYEQYF.

The J gene is TRBJ2-7, the V gene TRBV10-3, with TRBD1 identical over 7 bases. CDR1 ENHRY and CDR2 SYGVKD come from the germline V gene. There are 14 residues in the CDR3. The ends lost 8 bases at V and 0 bases at J; junction bases unmatched: 7. The CDR3 DNA is TGTGCCATCCAGGCACAGGGGTCCTCCTACGAGCAGTACTTC. Translation: CAIQAQGSSYEQYF.

The sample holds a few counts of this clone. The V gene is TRBV2, the J gene TRBJ2-2; D unclear. Germline CDR1 reads SNHLY; CDR2 reads FYNNEI. This CDR3 has 15 residues. The V end lost 1 base, the J end lost 2 bases, and 8 bases lay between the germline ends. CDR3 sequence: CASSEGATNTGELFF. In nucleotides, the CDR3 is TGTGCCAGCAGTGAAGGGGCTACTAACACCGGGGAGCTGTTTTTT.